This TCR beta chain comes out of a study of naive and memory T cell subsets. Whole-study findings and limits: TCR abundance followed a power law differing between naive and memory subsets.

This clonotype was recorded many times. Its antigen remains unidentified. Separate alpha and beta amplification began at the second PCR step. CDR3 length equals 13 residues. The J segment lost 16 bases and the V segment lost 6 bases, leaving 12 bases of the junction unmatched. Two oligonucleotides, mixed equimolar, formed the beta constant-region primer covering TRBC1 and TRBC2. An oligonucleotide with the SP2 primer and a 12-nucleotide UMI was ligated to the cDNA 3' end. Nested alpha and beta constant-region primers with the SP2 primer drove four PCR rounds on ligated cDNA. Each CDR3 protein gets one entry after TCRdb re-called the UMI-ligation and nested PCR reads with MiXCR. Of under 150,000 distinct CDR3 sequences in the sample, more than 15% are singletons; the top ten hold approximately 0.13%.

This clonotype was sampled from a human donor in good health. V and J are TRBV12-3 or TRBV12-4 and TRBJ2-1; 10 bases agree with TRBD2. Sequenced input: naive CD4+ T cells from blood. CDR3 bases: TGTGCCAGCAGCCCAAGCGGGAGGGCCCGTCATTTCTTC. Its protein is CASSPSGRARHFF.